Listed below are T cell receptor beta chains from one sample, sequenced in a study of CD8 T cells in ankylosing spondylitis. TCRdb independently ran MiXCR on the 5' RACE reads; one entry per CDR3 protein. The table has roughly 370,000 distinct CDR3 sequences, 20% to 25% seen once. What was sequenced was blood, either unsorted or a sorted T cell fraction (not recorded which). These receptors originate from a male donor with ankylosing spondylitis. CDR3s include the opening cysteine and the closing phenylalanine or tryptophan. A D gene is named only where the DNA matches it firmly. The listing skips clone size in some rows; elsewhere it reads once, few, many or a size class.

J gene	V gene	clone size	D gene	CDR3 protein	CDR3 DNA
TRBJ2-2	TRBV4-1	NA	TRBD2	CASSLTGTTNTGELFF	TGCGCCAGCAGCCTTACCGGGACTACGAACACCGGGGAGCTGTTTTTT
TRBJ1-6	TRBV6-1	few	TRBD1	CASRWDSTTGGSPLHF	TGTGCCAGCAGGTGGGACAGTACGACGGGAGGTTCACCCCTCCACTTT
TRBJ2-5	TRBV3-1	NA	NA	CASSLQLVETQYF	TGTGCCAGCAGCCTACAACTGGTAGAGACCCAGTACTTC
TRBJ1-1	TRBV5-1	NA	TRBD1	CASSLGGQGLNTEAFF	TGCGCCAGCAGCTTGGGCGGACAGGGTTTGAACACTGAAGCTTTCTTT
TRBJ2-7	TRBV5-1	NA	TRBD2	CASSLETSGPLEQYF	TGCGCCAGCAGCTTAGAGACTAGCGGGCCCCTCGAGCAGTACTTC
TRBJ2-3	TRBV7-3	NA	NA	CASSPGGATRTDTQYF	TGTGCCAGCAGCCCCGGTGGGGCGACCCGCACAGATACGCAGTATTTT
TRBJ1-1	TRBV20-1	NA	NA	CSVRPNTEAFF	TGCAGTGTGCGGCCGAACACTGAAGCTTTCTTT
TRBJ2-1	TRBV9	NA	NA	CASSVASGRGADNEQFF	TGTGCCAGCAGCGTAGCTTCAGGCAGAGGCGCGGACAATGAGCAGTTCTTC
TRBJ2-1	TRBV5-1	NA	TRBD1	CASSFRDRENNEQFF	TGCGCCAGCAGCTTCAGGGACAGGGAAAACAATGAGCAGTTCTTC
TRBJ2-5	TRBV5-1	NA	NA	CASSLGGVAAPRETQYF	TGCGCCAGCAGCTTGGGTGGGGTAGCGGCCCCGCGAGAGACCCAGTACTTC
TRBJ2-7	TRBV29-1	NA	NA	CSARSVHDEQYF	TGCAGCGCCCGATCGGTACACGACGAGCAGTACTTC
TRBJ2-3	TRBV6-1	few	TRBD1	CASSVDRPSTDTQYF	TGTGCCAGCAGTGTGGACAGGCCTAGCACAGATACGCAGTATTTT
TRBJ2-7	TRBV4-3	NA	TRBD2	CASSQDLASGSAYEQYF	TGCGCCAGCAGCCAAGATTTAGCTAGCGGGAGCGCCTACGAGCAGTACTTC
TRBJ1-3	TRBV12-3/TRBV12-4	NA	NA	CASSLAAGNTIYF	TGTGCCAGCAGTTTGGCTGCTGGAAACACCATATATTTT
TRBJ2-3	TRBV3-1	NA	NA	CASSQIRDTQYF	TGTGCCAGCAGCCAAATTAGAGATACGCAGTATTTT
TRBJ2-3	TRBV7-8	NA	TRBD2	CASSLGVAGGSTDTQYF	TGTGCCAGCAGCCTAGGTGTTGCGGGAGGGAGCACAGATACGCAGTATTTT
TRBJ1-2	TRBV12-3/TRBV12-4	few	TRBD1	CASSRRGLDYGYTF	TGTGCCAGCAGCCGCAGGGGGCTAGACTATGGCTACACCTTC
TRBJ2-2	TRBV6-1	NA	TRBD2	CASQREGETGELFF	TGTGCCTCGCAGCGGGAGGGCGAAACCGGGGAGCTGTTTTTT
TRBJ1-4	TRBV5-1	NA	NA	CASSSDILGEKLFF	TGCGCCAGCAGCTCGGACATCCTAGGAGAAAAACTGTTTTTT
TRBJ1-5	TRBV4-2	NA	TRBD1	CASSQEGGWSNQPQHF	TGTGCCAGCAGCCAAGAAGGGGGCTGGAGCAATCAGCCCCAGCATTTT
TRBJ1-2	TRBV28	NA	TRBD1	CASSFGDSQIYGYTF	TGTGCCAGCAGTTTTGGGGACAGTCAGATCTATGGCTACACCTTC
TRBJ2-7	TRBV6-5	NA	NA	CASSSGRTGGILYEQYF	TGTGCCAGCAGTTCCGGGAGGACAGGAGGAATTCTCTACGAGCAGTACTTC
TRBJ1-1	TRBV28	NA	NA	CASSPIDRNTEAFF	TGTGCCAGCAGCCCCATCGACAGGAACACTGAAGCTTTCTTT
TRBJ2-5	TRBV6-1	NA	TRBD2	CASGGLAKETQYF	TGTGCCAGCGGGGGACTAGCGAAAGAGACCCAGTACTTC
TRBJ2-1	TRBV4-1	few	NA	CASSYVELEVLPSSNEQFF	TGCGCCAGCAGCTACGTGGAACTTGAGGTCCTACCGAGTTCTAATGAGCAGTTCTTC
TRBJ1-2	TRBV6-2/TRBV6-3	NA	NA	CASTQVGGGYTF	TGTGCCAGCACCCAAGTAGGTGGCGGCTACACCTTC
TRBJ2-4	TRBV10-2	many	NA	CASSLAKNIQYF	TGCGCCAGCAGTCTAGCCAAAAACATTCAGTACTTC
TRBJ1-2	TRBV11-2	NA	TRBD1	CASSPGTGDYGYTF	TGTGCCAGCAGCCCCGGGACAGGGGATTATGGCTACACCTTC
TRBJ1-5	TRBV20-1	few	TRBD1	CSATLLDRGRGSNQPQHF	TGCAGTGCCACCCTCTTGGACAGGGGGCGAGGTTCCAATCAGCCCCAGCATTTT
TRBJ2-7	TRBV6-5	few	NA	CASKLMDEQYF	TGTGCCAGCAAGTTAATGGACGAGCAGTACTTC
TRBJ2-5	TRBV6-1	NA	TRBD2	CASSRTSPRETQYF	TGTGCCAGCAGTCGGACTAGCCCGAGAGAGACCCAGTACTTC
TRBJ2-1	TRBV5-1	few	TRBD2	CASSLGLAGTYNEQFF	TGCGCCAGCAGCTTGGGACTAGCGGGGACCTACAATGAGCAGTTCTTC
TRBJ2-7	TRBV10-3	NA	NA	CAISPGLHEQYF	TGTGCCATCAGCCCGGGCCTCCACGAGCAGTACTTC
TRBJ2-2	TRBV20-1	NA	NA	CSAKERGTGELFF	TGCAGTGCCAAGGAAAGAGGCACCGGGGAGCTGTTTTTT
TRBJ1-2	TRBV29-1	few	TRBD1	CSVESGQGAAYGYTF	TGCAGCGTTGAGAGCGGACAGGGGGCGGCCTATGGCTACACCTTC
TRBJ2-7	TRBV7-9	NA	NA	CASSLWIAGTQEQYF	TGTGCCAGCAGCTTATGGATAGCCGGGACGCAGGAGCAGTACTTC
TRBJ1-1	TRBV7-2	NA	TRBD1	CASSNRGSTEAFF	TGTGCCAGCAGCAACAGGGGAAGCACTGAAGCTTTCTTT
TRBJ2-2	TRBV10-1	NA	NA	CASSADSDPITGELFF	TGCGCCAGCAGTGCTGATAGCGATCCCATTACCGGGGAGCTGTTTTTT
TRBJ1-6	TRBV2	NA	NA	CASSVTDGYNSPLHF	TGTGCCAGCAGTGTGACGGACGGATATAATTCACCCCTCCACTTT
TRBJ2-2	TRBV5-1	many	NA	CASSLGPIMNTGELFF	TGCGCCAGCAGCTTGGGACCAATAATGAACACCGGGGAGCTGTTTTTT